This TCR beta chain was captured in a study of blood T cell repertoires in COVID-19. Study-wide background: The United States, Italy and Spain supplied acute and convalescent COVID-19 samples. In each case, the material was cDNA or gDNA derived from T cells, B-cell-depleted T cells, or PBMCs.

V shed 0 bases and J shed 2 bases, with 15 bases lying between them. In germline, CDR1 is SGHDN, CDR2 FVKESK. The CDR3 runs to 17 residues. As originally analysed: Estimation of nucleated cell counts was performed using reference gene primer amplification. Assay: immunoSEQ multiplex PCR; the TCRdb copy retains only in-frame clones and omits some. D and trimming come from the DNA, and the V and J calls and clone size come from that table. Of about 400,000 clones listed, 85% to 90% are singletons. The sample was peripheral blood. This clonotype was obtained from a human donor in a cohort sampled during active COVID-19. The rearrangement joins TRBV14 to TRBJ2-3; no firm D call. The CDR3 sequence: CASSQDNAVLLTDTQYF. The CDR3 coding sequence is TGTGCCAGCAGCCAAGATAACGCGGTCCTCCTCACAGATACGCAGTATTTT. The full variable domain, completed using reference TRBV14 and TRBJ2-3, is EAGVTQFPSHSVIEKGQTVTLRCDPISGHDNLYWYRRVMGKEIKFLLHFVKESKQDESGMPNNRFLAERTGGTYSTLKVQPAELEDSGVYFCASSQDNAVLLTDTQYFGPGTRLTVL.